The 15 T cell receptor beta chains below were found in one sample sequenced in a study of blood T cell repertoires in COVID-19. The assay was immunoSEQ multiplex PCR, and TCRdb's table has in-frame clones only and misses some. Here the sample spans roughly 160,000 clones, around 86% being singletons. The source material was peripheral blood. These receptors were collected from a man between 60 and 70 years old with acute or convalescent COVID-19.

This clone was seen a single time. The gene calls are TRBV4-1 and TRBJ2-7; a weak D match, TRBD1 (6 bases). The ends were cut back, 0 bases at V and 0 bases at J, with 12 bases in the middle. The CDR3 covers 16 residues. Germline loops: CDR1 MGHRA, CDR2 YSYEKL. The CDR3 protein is CASSQERDITSYEQYF. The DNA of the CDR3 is TGCGCCAGCAGCCAAGAAAGGGACATCACCTCCTACGAGCAGTACTTC.

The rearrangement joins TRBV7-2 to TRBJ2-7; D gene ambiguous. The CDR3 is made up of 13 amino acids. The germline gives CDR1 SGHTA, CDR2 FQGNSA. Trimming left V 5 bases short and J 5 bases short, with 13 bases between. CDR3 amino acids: CASSPAPQNEQYF. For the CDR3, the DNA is TGTGCCAGCAGCCCCGCGCCCCAAAACGAGCAGTACTTC.

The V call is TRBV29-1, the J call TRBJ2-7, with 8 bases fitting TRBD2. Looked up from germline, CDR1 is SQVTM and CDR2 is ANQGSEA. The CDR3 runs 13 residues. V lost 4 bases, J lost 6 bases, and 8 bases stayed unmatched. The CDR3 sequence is CSVAGGAIAEQYF. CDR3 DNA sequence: TGCAGCGTTGCGGGGGGGGCTATCGCCGAGCAGTACTTC.

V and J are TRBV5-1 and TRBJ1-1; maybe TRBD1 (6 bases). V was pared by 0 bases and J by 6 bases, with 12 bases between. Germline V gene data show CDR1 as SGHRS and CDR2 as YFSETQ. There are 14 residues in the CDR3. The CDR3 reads CASSLGQDGSEAFF. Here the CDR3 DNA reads TGCGCCAGCAGCTTGGGACAGGATGGGTCTGAAGCTTTCTTT.

CDR3 protein: CASSPTLTGAFF. CDR3 nucleotide sequence: TGTGCCAGCAGCCCCACCCTAACGGGAGCTTTCTTT. The V gene is TRBV2, the J gene TRBJ1-1; D is ambiguous. The CDR3 is 12 residues long. Germline values: CDR1 SNHLY, CDR2 FYNNEI. Trimming stripped 6 bases from V and 10 bases from J, with 15 bases between.

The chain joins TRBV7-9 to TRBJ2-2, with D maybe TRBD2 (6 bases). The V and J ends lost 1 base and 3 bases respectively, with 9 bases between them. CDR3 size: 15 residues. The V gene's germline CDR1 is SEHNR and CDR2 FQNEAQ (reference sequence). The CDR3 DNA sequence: TGTGCCAGCAGCTTAGTGCGGGGCTACACCGGGGAGCTGTTTTTT. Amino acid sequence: CASSLVRGYTGELFF.

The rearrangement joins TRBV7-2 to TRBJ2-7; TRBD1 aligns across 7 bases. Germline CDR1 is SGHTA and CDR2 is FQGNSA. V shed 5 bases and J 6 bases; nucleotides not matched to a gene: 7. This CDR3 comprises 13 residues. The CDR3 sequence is CASSAYRGSEQYF. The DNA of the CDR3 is TGTGCCAGCAGCGCATACAGGGGAAGCGAGCAGTACTTC.

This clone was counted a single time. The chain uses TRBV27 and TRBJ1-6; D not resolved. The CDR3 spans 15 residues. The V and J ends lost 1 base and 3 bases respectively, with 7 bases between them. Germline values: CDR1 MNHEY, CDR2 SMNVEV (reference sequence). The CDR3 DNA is TGTGCCAGCAGTTTATTCACGGTCTATAATTCACCCCTCCACTTT. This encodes CASSLFTVYNSPLHF.

The CDR3 DNA reads as TGTGCCAGCAGTGAAGCGTCGTCAGGGGCCGGGGAGCTGTTTTTT. Residues: CASSEASSGAGELFF. The chain couples TRBV6-1 to TRBJ2-2, with D possibly TRBD1 on 6 matching bases. The CDR3 runs to 15 residues. The germline CDR1 and CDR2 sequences are MNHNS and SASEGT. The V end was cut by 0 bases, the J end by 6 bases, with 11 bases between.

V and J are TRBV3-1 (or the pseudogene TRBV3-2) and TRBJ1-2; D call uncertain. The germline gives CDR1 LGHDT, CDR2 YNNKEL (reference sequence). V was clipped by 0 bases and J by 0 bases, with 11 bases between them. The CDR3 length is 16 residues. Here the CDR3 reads CASSQDWQEANYGYTF. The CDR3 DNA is TGTGCCAGCAGCCAAGATTGGCAGGAAGCTAACTATGGCTACACCTTC.

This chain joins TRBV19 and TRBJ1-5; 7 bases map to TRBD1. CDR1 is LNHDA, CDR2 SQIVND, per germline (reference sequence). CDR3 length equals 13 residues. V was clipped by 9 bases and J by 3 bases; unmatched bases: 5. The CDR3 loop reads CASSGQINQPQHF. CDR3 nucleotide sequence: TGTGCCAGCTCGGGACAGATCAATCAGCCCCAGCATTTT.

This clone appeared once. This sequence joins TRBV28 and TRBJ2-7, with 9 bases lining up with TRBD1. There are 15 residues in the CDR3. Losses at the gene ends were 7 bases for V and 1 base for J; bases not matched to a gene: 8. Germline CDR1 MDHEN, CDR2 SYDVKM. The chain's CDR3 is CASTIHRGPSYEQYF. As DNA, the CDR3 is TGTGCCAGCACTATCCACAGGGGGCCGTCCTACGAGCAGTACTTC.

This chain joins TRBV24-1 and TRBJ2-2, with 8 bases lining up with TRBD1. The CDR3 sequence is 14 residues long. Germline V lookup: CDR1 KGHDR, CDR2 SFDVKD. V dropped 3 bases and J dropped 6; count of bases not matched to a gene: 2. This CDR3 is CATSDNRGAGELFF. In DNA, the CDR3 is TGTGCCACCAGTGATAACAGGGGGGCCGGGGAGCTGTTTTTT.

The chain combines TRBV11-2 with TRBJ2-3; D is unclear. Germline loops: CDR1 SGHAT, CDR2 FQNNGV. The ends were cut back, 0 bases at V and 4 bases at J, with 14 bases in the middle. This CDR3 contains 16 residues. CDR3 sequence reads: CASSLETLPRADTQYF. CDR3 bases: TGTGCCAGCAGCTTAGAAACCCTCCCCCGGGCAGATACGCAGTATTTT.

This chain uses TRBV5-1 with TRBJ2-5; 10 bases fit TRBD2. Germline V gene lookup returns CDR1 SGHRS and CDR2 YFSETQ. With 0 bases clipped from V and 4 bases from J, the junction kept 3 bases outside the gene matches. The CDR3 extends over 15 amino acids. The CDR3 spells CASSLATSGPETQYF. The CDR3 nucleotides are TGCGCCAGCAGCTTGGCGACTAGCGGGCCAGAGACCCAGTACTTC.